This TCR beta chain stems from a study of identical twins. One entry per CDR3 protein results from TCRdb running MiXCR on the 5' RACE reads. This table has some 1,600,000 distinct CDR3 sequences, less than 40% appearing once. Findings and caveats of the study: Cross-sectional statistical analysis was relied on for the conclusions, without the same donors being followed. For out-of-frame alpha sequences shared by twins, low generation probability was in excess. Cord blood beta clonotypes present at high abundance carried fewer insertions; no such pattern appeared in memory repertoires.

The germline V gene encodes CDR1 DFQATT and CDR2 SNEGSKA (reference sequence). J lost 0 bases, V lost 1 base, and 16 bases had no gene match. The CDR3 length is 19 residues. On this clonotype itself: The antigen is unknown.

This chain links TRBV20-1 with TRBJ2-7; TRBD2 matches 9 bases. This TCR was recovered from a newborn girl in good health. The sample comprised cord blood. The CDR3 DNA is TGCAGTGCTAGAGCCCCCTCCAACTCCTTTAGCGGGAGCTCCTACGAGCAGTACTTC. Protein product: CSARAPSNSFSGSSYEQYF.